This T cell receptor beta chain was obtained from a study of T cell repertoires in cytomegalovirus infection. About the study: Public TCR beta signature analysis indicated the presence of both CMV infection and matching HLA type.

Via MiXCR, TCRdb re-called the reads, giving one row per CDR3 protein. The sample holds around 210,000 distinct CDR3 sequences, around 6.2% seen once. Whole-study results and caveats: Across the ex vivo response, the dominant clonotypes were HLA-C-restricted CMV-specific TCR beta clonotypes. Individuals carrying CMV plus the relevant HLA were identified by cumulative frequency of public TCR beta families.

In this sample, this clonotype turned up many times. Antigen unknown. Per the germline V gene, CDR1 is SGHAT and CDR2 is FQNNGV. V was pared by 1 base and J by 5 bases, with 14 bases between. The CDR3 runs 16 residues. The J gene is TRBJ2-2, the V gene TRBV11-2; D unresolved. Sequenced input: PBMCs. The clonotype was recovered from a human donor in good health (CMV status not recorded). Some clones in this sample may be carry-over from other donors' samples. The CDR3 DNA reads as TGTGCCAGCAGCTTAGCGGCGAGGACGAGGACCGGGGAGCTGTTTTTT. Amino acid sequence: CASSLAARTRTGELFF.